These 32 T cell receptor beta chains originate from one sample sequenced in a study of cytomegalovirus exposure and HLA in healthy donors. PCR employed 60 Vbeta and 13 Jbeta primers. Sequencing was performed with immunoSEQ multiplex PCR; in TCRdb, only in-frame clones are kept and a portion is missing. The sample has approximately 170,000 clones; roughly 80% are singletons. The sample comprised PBMCs. All receptors come from a male donor in good health and CMV-seronegative.

V usage is TRBV13 and J usage is TRBJ2-7; 8 positions match TRBD1. Germline V lookup: CDR1 PRHDT, CDR2 FYEKMQ (reference sequence). There are 14 residues in the CDR3. After removal of 4 bases from V and 1 base from J, the junction contained 3 bases not matched to a gene. As DNA, the CDR3 is TGTGCCAGCAGCTCCTACAGGGGGTCCTACGAGCAGTACTTC. Translating it yields CASSSYRGSYEQYF. Looking up the rest from reference TRBV13 and TRBJ2-7 gives the full variable domain: AAGVIQSPRHLIKEKRETATLKCYPIPRHDTVYWYQQGPGQDPQFLISFYEKMQSDKGSIPDRFSAQQFSDYHSELNMSSLELGDSALYFCASSSYRGSYEQYFGPGTRLTVT.

J is TRBJ2-7 and V is TRBV2; D call uncertain. The ends were cut back, 7 bases at V and 0 bases at J, with 4 bases in the middle. Germline V gene data show CDR1 as SNHLY and CDR2 as FYNNEI. The CDR3 has 11 residues. CDR3 loop: CASKSSYEQYF. CDR3 bases: TGTGCCAGCAAGAGCTCCTACGAGCAGTACTTC.

This rearrangement joins TRBV2 to TRBJ1-4; TRBD1 matches at 8 bases. With V trimmed by 6 bases and J by 5 bases, 11 bases remained unmatched. This CDR3 has 16 residues. CDR1 and CDR2 from the germline V gene are SNHLY and FYNNEI. CDR3 nucleotides: TGTGCCAGCAGGGGCCTCCGGGACAGGTTAAATGAAAAACTGTTTTTT. Translating gives CASRGLRDRLNEKLFF.

This chain joins TRBV4-2 and TRBJ1-1; a possible D gene is TRBD1 (5 bases). The ends were cut back, 1 base at V and 2 bases at J, with 14 bases in the middle. The V gene's germline CDR1 is LGHNA and CDR2 YNFKEQ. The CDR3 has 16 amino acids. The CDR3 coding sequence is TGTGCCAGCAGCCAAGTCGGGCAGGGCGAAAACACTGAAGCTTTCTTT. It specifies CASSQVGQGENTEAFF.

The chain joins TRBV5-1 to TRBJ1-1, with 8 bases aligning to TRBD1. The CDR3 is 14 residues long. Germline assignment: CDR1 SGHRS and CDR2 YFSETQ. V shed 1 base and J 6 bases; nucleotides not matched to a gene: 5. DNA of the CDR3: TGCGCCAGCAGCTTGCAGGGGGCGTACGCTGAAGCTTTCTTT. This gives the protein CASSLQGAYAEAFF.

The chain employs TRBV27 and TRBJ1-5, with 9 positions matching TRBD1. V lost 9 bases to trimming and J lost 4 bases; unmatched junction nucleotides: 7. This CDR3 comprises 14 residues. CDR1 and CDR2 (germline): MNHEY, SMNVEV (reference sequence). The CDR3 bases are TGTGCCAGTGGGACAGGGCTTTTAAATCAGCCCCAGCATTTT. Protein sequence: CASGTGLLNQPQHF.

V is TRBV7-2 and J is TRBJ2-7; D may be TRBD2 (5 bases). CDR1 is SGHTA and CDR2 is FQGNSA in the germline V gene. Trimming stripped 5 bases from V and 5 bases from J, with 16 bases between. The CDR3 contains 14 residues. In DNA form, the CDR3 reads TGTGCCAGCAGCCCAGCGGCTAGTTGGCACGAGCAGTACTTC. This sequence encodes CASSPAASWHEQYF.

This sequence joins TRBV15 and TRBJ2-7, with a tentative D call TRBD2 (6 bases). Trimming took off 0 bases at V and 3 bases at J, with 12 bases between the two ends. The germline gives CDR1 LNHNV, CDR2 YYDKDF (reference sequence). The CDR3 covers 15 residues. The CDR3 bases are TGTGCCACCAGCAGAGATCTGGGGGGAGGCTACGAGCAGTACTTC. Its translation is CATSRDLGGGYEQYF.

This clone is a singleton in its sample. The genes are TRBV27 and TRBJ2-1; 7 bases match TRBD1. Germline loops: CDR1 MNHEY, CDR2 SMNVEV (reference sequence). The CDR3 runs to 14 residues. V lost 4 bases to trimming and J lost 10 bases; unmatched junction nucleotides: 10. CDR3 DNA sequence: TGTGCCAGCAGTTCCGGGACAGCCCTTGGCGAGCAGTTCTTC. This translates into CASSSGTALGEQFF.

The V call is TRBV7-8, the J call TRBJ1-2; 11 nucleotides agree with TRBD1. This CDR3 is built from 15 residues. V gave up 4 bases and J gave up 5 bases; unmatched junction bases: 6. Germline values: CDR1 SGHVS, CDR2 FQNEAQ. Written as DNA, the CDR3 is TGTGCCAGCAGCTCGGGACAGGGGGTGCCTTATGGCTACACCTTC. It yields the protein CASSSGQGVPYGYTF.

V and J are TRBV11-2 and TRBJ2-7; D call uncertain. V lost 7 bases to trimming and J lost 3 bases, with 16 bases between them. The V gene's germline CDR1 is SGHAT and CDR2 FQNNGV. This CDR3 comprises 14 residues. CDR3 residues: CASTRGNSRYEQYF. CDR3 nucleotides: TGTGCCAGCACTCGAGGTAACTCCCGCTACGAGCAGTACTTC.

This clone was seen a few times. The chain combines TRBV5-8 with TRBJ1-2, with D perhaps matching TRBD1 (6 bases). V was shortened by 0 bases and J by 8 bases, with 14 bases between the two germline ends. The germline V gene encodes CDR1 SGHTS and CDR2 YDEGEE. The CDR3 covers 14 residues. CDR3 protein: CASSLDRAAKGYTF. As DNA, the CDR3 is TGTGCCAGCAGCTTGGACAGGGCGGCAAAAGGCTACACCTTC. The full variable domain, completed using reference TRBV5-8 and TRBJ1-2, is EAGVTQSPTHLIKTRGQQATLRCSPISGHTSVYWYQQALGLGLQFLLWYDEGEERNRGNFPPRFSGRQFPNYSSELNVNALELEDSALYLCASSLDRAAKGYTFGSGTRLTVV.

The chain employs TRBV5-1 and TRBJ2-3, with D possibly TRBD2 on 5 matching bases. Trimming took off 4 bases at V and 4 bases at J, with 13 bases between the two ends. The CDR3 is 14 amino acids. The germline CDR1 and CDR2 sequences are SGHRS and YFSETQ. The CDR3: CASSPLGSPDTQYF. The CDR3 DNA follows: TGCGCCAGCAGCCCGTTAGGGAGCCCAGATACGCAGTATTTT. Filled out from reference TRBV5-1 and TRBJ2-3, the complete variable domain reads KAGVTQTPRYLIKTRGQQVTLSCSPISGHRSVSWYQQTPGQGLQFLFEYFSETQRNKGNFPGRFSGRQFSNSRSEMNVSTLELGDSALYLCASSPLGSPDTQYFGPGTRLTVL.

The gene calls are TRBV19 and TRBJ2-5, with 8 bases identical to TRBD2. This CDR3 has 13 residues. Looked up from germline, CDR1 is LNHDA and CDR2 is SQIVND (reference sequence). With 9 bases clipped from V and 2 bases from J, the junction kept 5 bases outside the gene matches. In nucleotides, the CDR3 is TGTGCCAGCTCACTAGCGGCACAAGAGACCCAGTACTTC. Its protein product is CASSLAAQETQYF.

This chain links TRBV7-9 with TRBJ1-1; 11 positions match TRBD1. Trimming cost V 6 bases and J 4 bases; bases outside gene matches: 7. Germline lookup yields CDR1 SEHNR and CDR2 FQNEAQ (reference sequence). The CDR3 contains 15 residues. CDR3 sequence reads: CASRRDRGAGTEAFF. The CDR3 coding sequence is TGTGCCAGCAGGAGGGACAGGGGGGCGGGCACTGAAGCTTTCTTT.

The V and J genes are TRBV5-5 and TRBJ1-2; D is unclear. V lost 1 base, J lost 1 base, and 11 bases lay in between. The CDR3 sequence is 15 residues long. The V gene's germline CDR1 is SGHKS and CDR2 YYEKEE (reference sequence). CDR3 sequence reads: CASSLWQSYNYGYTF. The CDR3 DNA reads as TGTGCCAGCAGCTTGTGGCAGTCTTATAACTATGGCTACACCTTC.

V gene TRBV4-1 combines with J gene TRBJ1-2, with TRBD1 matching over 12 bases. J gave up 8 bases and V 4 bases, and 11 bases lay outside the gene matches. The CDR3 is 16 amino acids. Germline lookup yields CDR1 MGHRA and CDR2 YSYEKL. Here the CDR3 DNA reads TGCGCCAGCAGCCTTAGGGTCCGGGACAGGGGGCAGGGCTACACCTTC. This sequence encodes CASSLRVRDRGQGYTF.

The rearrangement links TRBV7-9 to TRBJ2-1, with D possibly TRBD2 on 5 matching bases. The CDR3 extends over 16 amino acids. Trimming removed 5 bases at V and 0 bases at J, with 14 bases between. Germline V gene sequence: CDR1 SEHNR, CDR2 FQNEAQ (reference sequence). The DNA of the CDR3 is TGTGCCAGCAGCCGGGGTGTGACACGCTCCTACAATGAGCAGTTCTTC. Amino acids: CASSRGVTRSYNEQFF.

As concerns this clone: The CDR3 end shows no conserved phenylalanine or tryptophan, and so a read error is likely. The V gene is TRBV7-8, the J gene TRBJ1-2; TRBD1 aligns across 8 bases. CDR1 and CDR2 from the germline V gene are SGHVS and FQNEAQ. The CDR3 spans 16 residues. V lost 1 base, J lost 8 bases, and 12 bases stayed unmatched. The CDR3 loop reads CASSLGGQVTSRGYTL. The CDR3 bases are TGTGCCAGCAGCTTAGGGGGACAGGTCACCTCCCGGGGCTACACCCTC.

The rearrangement uses TRBV6-1 and TRBJ2-7, with TRBD2 identical over 12 bases. Germline CDR1 reads MNHNS; CDR2 reads SASEGT. CDR3 length: 13 residues. With V trimmed by 10 bases and J by 7 bases, 8 bases remained unmatched. The CDR3 spells CATKLAGGGEQYF. For the CDR3, the DNA is TGTGCCACGAAACTAGCGGGGGGAGGTGAGCAGTACTTC.

The V gene is TRBV27, the J gene TRBJ2-5; D may be TRBD2 (5 bases). The J call is in doubt because the DNA end fits TRBJ2-7 better. Germline CDR1 reads MNHEY; CDR2 reads SMNVEV (reference sequence). The CDR3 extends over 14 amino acids. The CDR3 is CASSLAGLSYEQYF. In DNA, the CDR3 is TGTGCCAGCAGTTTAGCCGGACTCTCCTACGAGCAGTACTTC.

The chain couples TRBV15 to TRBJ1-4; D gene ambiguous. In germline, CDR1 is LNHNV, CDR2 YYDKDF (reference sequence). CDR3 length: 15 amino acids. With 5 bases removed from V and 6 bases from J, the gap between germline ends came to 16 bases. CDR3: CATSSDRSRDEKLFF. DNA for the CDR3: TGTGCCACCAGCTCGGACCGGTCGAGGGATGAAAAACTGTTTTTT.

V and J are TRBV5-6 and TRBJ1-2; D perhaps matches TRBD1 (5 bases). V was trimmed by 4 bases and J by 6 bases, leaving 19 bases between them. Germline V gene lookup returns CDR1 SGHDT and CDR2 YYEEEE. The CDR3 spans 15 residues. This chain's CDR3 is CASSPPQGWSDGYTF. The CDR3 region has the DNA TGTGCCAGCAGCCCACCCCAGGGCTGGTCTGATGGCTACACCTTC.

The V and J genes are TRBV6-1 and TRBJ2-5; D gene unclear. Per germline, CDR1 MNHNS and CDR2 SASEGT. The V gene lost 3 bases and the J gene lost 3 bases, with 11 bases spanning the gap. This CDR3 region has 14 residues. The CDR3 DNA is TGTGCCAGCAGTGACCCAGGTCGGAAAGAGACCCAGTACTTC. It codes for CASSDPGRKETQYF.

The V gene is TRBV5-4, the J gene TRBJ2-1, with 9 bases that match TRBD2. CDR1 SGHNT and CDR2 YYREEE come from the germline V gene (reference sequence). This CDR3 region has 16 residues. The V segment lost 4 bases and the J segment 2 bases; nucleotides outside the gene matches: 7. The CDR3 DNA reads as TGTGCCAGCAGCCCAGGGACTAGCATGACCTACAATGAGCAGTTCTTC. Its translation: CASSPGTSMTYNEQFF.

On this clone itself: This sample also contains other DNA sequences that code for the same CDR3. J is TRBJ1-4 and V is TRBV7-9, with a tentative D call TRBD1 (5 bases). Germline V gene lookup returns CDR1 SEHNR and CDR2 FQNEAQ (reference sequence). The CDR3 covers 15 residues. V was trimmed by 1 base and J by 0 bases, leaving 6 bases between them. CDR3 bases: TGTGCCAGCAGCTTAGTAGGGGCAACTAATGAAAAACTGTTTTTT. Encoded protein: CASSLVGATNEKLFF.

V is TRBV10-1 and J is TRBJ1-1; 10 bases are shared with TRBD1. The length of the CDR3 is 17 residues. Per germline, CDR1 WNHNN and CDR2 SYGVQD (reference sequence). J was trimmed by 1 base and V by 2 bases; bases with no gene match: 7. The CDR3 coding sequence is TGCGCCAGCAGTGAGAAAAAGGACAGGGGGAGGAACACTGAAGCTTTCTTT. Translating it yields CASSEKKDRGRNTEAFF.

The table lists this clone with a few counts. This chain links TRBV5-1 with TRBJ1-5; 9 bases align to TRBD1. The CDR3 runs to 14 residues. V was pared by 3 bases and J by 4 bases, with 2 bases of the junction left unmatched. Germline CDR1 SGHRS, CDR2 YFSETQ. The CDR3: CASSSGTGNQPQHF. CDR3 nucleotides: TGCGCCAGCAGCTCCGGGACAGGGAATCAGCCCCAGCATTTT.

The J gene is TRBJ2-7, the V gene TRBV2; tentative D call: TRBD1 (5 bases). Germline lookup yields CDR1 SNHLY and CDR2 FYNNEI. V was cut by 7 bases and J by 1 base, with 8 bases left in between. The CDR3 sequence is 12 residues long. The CDR3 region is CASKAGSYEQYF. The CDR3 DNA is TGTGCCAGCAAGGCAGGGTCCTACGAGCAGTACTTC.

The chain recombines TRBV6-6 with TRBJ1-6; D is unclear. CDR3 size: 13 residues. V dropped 2 bases and J dropped 7 bases, with 6 bases sitting between them. Germline V lookup: CDR1 MNHNY, CDR2 SVGAGI (reference sequence). The CDR3: CASSYRGNSPLHF. CDR3 bases: TGTGCCAGCAGTTACAGAGGGAATTCACCCCTCCACTTT.

The V and J genes are TRBV6-1 and TRBJ2-7, with TRBD1 matching over 12 bases. Germline trimming cut 6 bases from V and 4 bases from J; bases unmatched to any gene: 7. The CDR3 has 15 residues. The germline V gene encodes CDR1 MNHNS and CDR2 SASEGT. CDR3 nucleotide sequence: TGTGCCAGCAGGGGACAGGGGGCCGGGGATTACGAGCAGTACTTC. As protein: CASRGQGAGDYEQYF.

CDR3 DNA: TGTGCCAGCAGCAGGGGCGCGACTGTTGGCTACACCTTC. Residues: CASSRGATVGYTF. V and J are TRBV6-5 and TRBJ1-2; D is possibly TRBD1 (6 bases). With 6 bases removed from V and 7 bases from J, the gap between germline ends came to 15 bases. The germline V gene has CDR1 MNHEY and CDR2 SVGAGI. The CDR3 is made up of 13 amino acids.